One and the same sample provided the 2 T cell receptor beta chains below, sequenced in a study of blood T cell repertoires in COVID-19. The table came from immunoSEQ multiplex PCR; TCRdb's copy has only in-frame clones and leaves some out. The sample lists 380,000 or so clones; 70% to 90% were seen once. The sequenced sample consisted of PBMCs or T cells enriched from blood (not recorded which). The source of these receptors is a woman aged 30 to 39 with acute COVID-19.

The V and J genes are TRBV5-1 and TRBJ1-5; 8 bases line up with TRBD1. CDR1 is SGHRS, CDR2 YFSETQ, per germline. The V segment lost 3 bases and the J segment 10 bases; nucleotides outside the gene matches: 12. This CDR3 spans 15 amino acids. The CDR3 spells CASSYSGQGLDPQHF. CDR3 bases: TGCGCCAGCAGCTATAGTGGACAGGGCCTCGATCCCCAGCATTTT.

The chain joins TRBV24-1 to TRBJ2-7; 7 positions match TRBD1. V gave up 7 bases and J gave up 6 bases; unmatched junction bases: 8. The CDR3 extends over 13 amino acids. The germline CDR1 and CDR2 sequences are KGHDR and SFDVKD. The CDR3 protein is CATSDQGVGEQYF. CDR3 DNA: TGTGCCACCAGCGACCAGGGGGTCGGCGAGCAGTACTTC.